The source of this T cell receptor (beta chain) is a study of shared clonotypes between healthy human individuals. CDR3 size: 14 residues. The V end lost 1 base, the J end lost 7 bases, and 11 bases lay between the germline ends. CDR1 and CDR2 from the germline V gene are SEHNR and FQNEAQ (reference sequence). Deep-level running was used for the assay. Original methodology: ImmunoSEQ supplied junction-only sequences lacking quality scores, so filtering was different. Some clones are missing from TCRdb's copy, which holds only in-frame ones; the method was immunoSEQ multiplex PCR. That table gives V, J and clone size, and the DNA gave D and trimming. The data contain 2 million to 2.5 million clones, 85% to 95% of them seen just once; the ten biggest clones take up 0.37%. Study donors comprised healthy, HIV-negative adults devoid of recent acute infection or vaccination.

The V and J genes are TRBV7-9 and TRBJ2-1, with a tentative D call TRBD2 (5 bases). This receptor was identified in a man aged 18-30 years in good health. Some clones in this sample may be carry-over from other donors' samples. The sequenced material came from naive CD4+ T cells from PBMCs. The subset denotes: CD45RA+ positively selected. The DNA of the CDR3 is TGTGCCAGCAGCTTAGACCGGGGTGGAAATGAGCAGTTCTTC. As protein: CASSLDRGGNEQFF.